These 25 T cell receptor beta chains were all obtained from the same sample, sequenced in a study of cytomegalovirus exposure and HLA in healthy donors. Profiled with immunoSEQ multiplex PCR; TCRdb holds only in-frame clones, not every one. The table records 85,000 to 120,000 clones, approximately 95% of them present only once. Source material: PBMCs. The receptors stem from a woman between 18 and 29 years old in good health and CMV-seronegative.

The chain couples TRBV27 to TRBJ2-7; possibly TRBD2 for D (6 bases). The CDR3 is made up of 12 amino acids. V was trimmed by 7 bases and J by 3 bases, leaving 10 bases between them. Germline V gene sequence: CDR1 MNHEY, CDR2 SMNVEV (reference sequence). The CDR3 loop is CASKPAGYEQYF. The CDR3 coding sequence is TGTGCCAGCAAGCCAGCGGGCTACGAGCAGTACTTC.

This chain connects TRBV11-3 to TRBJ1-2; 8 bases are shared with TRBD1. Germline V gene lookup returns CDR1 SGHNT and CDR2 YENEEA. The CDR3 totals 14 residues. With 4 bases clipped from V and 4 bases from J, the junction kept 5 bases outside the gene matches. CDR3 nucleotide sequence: TGTGCCAGCAGCTGGGATGGGACAGGCTATGGCTACACCTTC. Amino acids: CASSWDGTGYGYTF.

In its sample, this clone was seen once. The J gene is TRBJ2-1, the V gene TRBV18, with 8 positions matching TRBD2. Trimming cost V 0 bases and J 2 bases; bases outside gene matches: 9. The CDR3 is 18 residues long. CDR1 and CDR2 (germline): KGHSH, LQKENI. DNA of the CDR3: TGTGCCAGCTCACCACCGACGGGGGGGCCGCAGACCTACAATGAGCAGTTCTTC. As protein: CASSPPTGGPQTYNEQFF. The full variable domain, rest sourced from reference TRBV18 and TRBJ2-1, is NAGVMQNPRHLVRRRGQEARLRCSPMKGHSHVYWYRQLPEEGLKFMVYLQKENIIDESGMPKERFSAEFPKEGPSILRIQQVVRGDSAAYFCASSPPTGGPQTYNEQFFGPGTRLTVL.

CDR3 region: CATKVPGTGDQPQHF. The CDR3 nucleotides are TGTGCCACCAAGGTGCCCGGGACAGGAGATCAGCCCCAGCATTTT. The chain uses TRBV10-3 and TRBJ1-5; 8 bases line up with TRBD1. V was clipped by 10 bases and J by 5 bases; unmatched bases: 13. Germline V gene sequence: CDR1 ENHRY, CDR2 SYGVKD. The CDR3 sequence is 15 residues long.

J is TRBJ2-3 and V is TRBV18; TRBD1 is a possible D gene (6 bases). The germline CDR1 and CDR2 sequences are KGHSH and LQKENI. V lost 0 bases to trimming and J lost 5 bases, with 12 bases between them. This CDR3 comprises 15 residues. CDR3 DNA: TGTGCCAGCTCACCACCGGCCTTAGGGGGAGATACGCAGTATTTT. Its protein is CASSPPALGGDTQYF.

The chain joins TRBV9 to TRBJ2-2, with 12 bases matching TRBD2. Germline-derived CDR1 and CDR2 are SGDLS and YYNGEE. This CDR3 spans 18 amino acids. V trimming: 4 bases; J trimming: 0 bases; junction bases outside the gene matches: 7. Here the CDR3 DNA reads TGTGCCAGCAGCTTCCGGACTAGCGGGGCGACGAACACCGGGGAGCTGTTTTTT. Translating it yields CASSFRTSGATNTGELFF.

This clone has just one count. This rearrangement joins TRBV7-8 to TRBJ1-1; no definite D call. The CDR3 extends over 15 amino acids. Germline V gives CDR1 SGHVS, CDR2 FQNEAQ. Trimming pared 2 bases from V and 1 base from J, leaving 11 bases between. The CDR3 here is CASSLYTKQNTEAFF. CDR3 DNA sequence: TGTGCCAGCAGCTTATATACCAAACAGAACACTGAAGCTTTCTTT.

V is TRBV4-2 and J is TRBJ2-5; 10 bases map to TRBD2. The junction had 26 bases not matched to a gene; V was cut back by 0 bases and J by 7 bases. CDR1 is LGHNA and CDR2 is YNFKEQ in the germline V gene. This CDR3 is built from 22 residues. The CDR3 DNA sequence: TGTGCCAGCAGCCAAGAACTAGCGGGGAGGTATGCCCCGTCCGGCGAGGCAGGGACCCAGTACTTC. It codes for CASSQELAGRYAPSGEAGTQYF.

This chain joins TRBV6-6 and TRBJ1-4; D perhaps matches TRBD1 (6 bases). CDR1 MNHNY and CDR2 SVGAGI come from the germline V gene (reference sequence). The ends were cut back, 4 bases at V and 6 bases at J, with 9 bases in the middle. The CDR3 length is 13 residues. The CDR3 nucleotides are TGTGCCAGCAGTTCAGGGACACATGAAAAACTGTTTTTT. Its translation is CASSSGTHEKLFF.

The CDR3 loop reads CASQADLNTGELFF. The DNA for the CDR3 is TGTGCCAGCCAAGCGGACCTTAACACCGGGGAGCTGTTTTTT. The rearrangement uses TRBV25-1 and TRBJ2-2; D perhaps matches TRBD2 (5 bases). CDR1 and CDR2 (germline): MGHDK, SYGVNS. The CDR3 is made up of 14 amino acids. The ends were cut back, 8 bases at V and 2 bases at J, with 12 bases in the middle.

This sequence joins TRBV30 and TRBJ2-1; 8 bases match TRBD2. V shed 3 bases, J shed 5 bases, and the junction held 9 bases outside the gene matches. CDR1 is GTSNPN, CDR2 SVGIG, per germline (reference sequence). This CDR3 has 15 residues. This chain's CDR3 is CAWSPTGLEHNEQFF. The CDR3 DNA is TGTGCCTGGAGCCCCACGGGACTAGAACACAATGAGCAGTTCTTC.

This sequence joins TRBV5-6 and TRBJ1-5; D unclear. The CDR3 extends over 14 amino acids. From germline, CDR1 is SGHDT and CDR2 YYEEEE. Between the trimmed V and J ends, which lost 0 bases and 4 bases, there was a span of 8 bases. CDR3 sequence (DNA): TGTGCCAGCAGCTTGGTTTCGGGGAATCAGCCCCAGCATTTT. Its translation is CASSLVSGNQPQHF.

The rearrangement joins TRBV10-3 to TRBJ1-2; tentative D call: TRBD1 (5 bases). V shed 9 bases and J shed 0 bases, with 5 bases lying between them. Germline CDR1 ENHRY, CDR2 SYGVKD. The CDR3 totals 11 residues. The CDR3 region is CAIQANYGYTF. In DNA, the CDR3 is TGTGCCATACAGGCTAACTATGGCTACACCTTC.

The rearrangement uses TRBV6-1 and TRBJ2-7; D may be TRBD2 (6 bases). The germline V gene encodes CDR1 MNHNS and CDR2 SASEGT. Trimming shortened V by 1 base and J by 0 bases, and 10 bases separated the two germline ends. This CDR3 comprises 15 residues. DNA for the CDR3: TGTGCCAGCAGTGAAGTGGGCGGGGACTCCTACGAGCAGTACTTC. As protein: CASSEVGGDSYEQYF.

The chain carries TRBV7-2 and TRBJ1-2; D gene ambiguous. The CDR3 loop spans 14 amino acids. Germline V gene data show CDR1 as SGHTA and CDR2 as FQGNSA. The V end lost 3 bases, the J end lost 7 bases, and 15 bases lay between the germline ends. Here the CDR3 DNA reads TGTGCCAGCAGCTTTCCGGACTCTCCTCTTGGCTACACCTTC. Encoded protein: CASSFPDSPLGYTF. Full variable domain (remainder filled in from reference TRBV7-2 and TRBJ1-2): GAGVSQSPSNKVTEKGKDVELRCDPISGHTALYWYRQSLGQGLEFLIYFQGNSAPDKSGLPSDRFSAERTGGSVSTLTIQRTQQEDSAVYLCASSFPDSPLGYTFGSGTRLTVV.

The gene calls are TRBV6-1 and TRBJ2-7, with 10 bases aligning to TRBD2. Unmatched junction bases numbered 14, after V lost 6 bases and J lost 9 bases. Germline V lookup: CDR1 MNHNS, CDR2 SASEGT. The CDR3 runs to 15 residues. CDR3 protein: CASRPTSGDMYGQYF. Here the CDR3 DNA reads TGTGCCAGCAGACCCACTAGCGGGGACATGTATGGGCAGTACTTC.

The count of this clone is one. CDR3 sequence: CASSRSAGVSTNYGYTF. CDR3 DNA: TGTGCCAGCAGTCGATCGGCGGGCGTTAGTACTAACTATGGCTACACCTTC. This sequence joins TRBV5-5 and TRBJ1-2; D is undetermined. This CDR3 spans 17 amino acids. Looked up from germline, CDR1 is SGHKS and CDR2 is YYEKEE (reference sequence). Trimming removed 5 bases from V and 0 bases from J, with 20 bases in between. Combining the CDR3 with reference TRBV5-5 and TRBJ1-2 gives the whole variable domain DAGVTQSPTHLIKTRGQQVTLRCSPISGHKSVSWYQQVLGQGPQFIFQYYEKEERGRGNFPDRFSARQFPNYSSELNVNALLLGDSALYLCASSRSAGVSTNYGYTFGSGTRLTVV.

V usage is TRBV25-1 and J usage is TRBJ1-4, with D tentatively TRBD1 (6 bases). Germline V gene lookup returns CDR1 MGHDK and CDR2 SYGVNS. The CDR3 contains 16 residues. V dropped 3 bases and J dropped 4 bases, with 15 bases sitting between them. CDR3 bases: TGTGCCAGCAGTGAGGGGGGGCTGAGAATTAATGAAAAACTGTTTTTT. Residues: CASSEGGLRINEKLFF.

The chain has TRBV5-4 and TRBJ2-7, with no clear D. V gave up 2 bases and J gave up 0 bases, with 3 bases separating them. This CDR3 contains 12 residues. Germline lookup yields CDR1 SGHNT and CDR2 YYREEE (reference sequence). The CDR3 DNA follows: TGTGCCAGCAGCTTCAACTCCTACGAGCAGTACTTC. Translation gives CASSFNSYEQYF.

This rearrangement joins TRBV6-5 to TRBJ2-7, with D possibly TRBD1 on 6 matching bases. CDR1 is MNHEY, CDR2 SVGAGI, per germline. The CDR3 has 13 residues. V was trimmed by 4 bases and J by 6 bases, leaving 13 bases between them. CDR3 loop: CASSSPRGREQYF. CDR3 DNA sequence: TGTGCCAGCAGTTCTCCCAGGGGCCGCGAGCAGTACTTC.

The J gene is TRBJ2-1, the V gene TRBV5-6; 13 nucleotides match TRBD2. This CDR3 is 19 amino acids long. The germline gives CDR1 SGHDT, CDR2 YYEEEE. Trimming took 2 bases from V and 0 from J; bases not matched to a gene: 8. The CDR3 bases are TGTGCCAGCAGCTTTAGGTTACTAGCGGGGGGGAGCTCCTACAATGAGCAGTTCTTC. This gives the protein CASSFRLLAGGSSYNEQFF.

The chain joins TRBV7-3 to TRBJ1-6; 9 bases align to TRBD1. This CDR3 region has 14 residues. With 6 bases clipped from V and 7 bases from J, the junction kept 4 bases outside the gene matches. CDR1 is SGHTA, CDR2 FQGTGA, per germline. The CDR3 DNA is TGTGCCAGCAGTGCGGGACAGGGAAATTCACCCCTCCACTTT. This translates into CASSAGQGNSPLHF. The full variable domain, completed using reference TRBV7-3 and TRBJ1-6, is GAGVSQTPSNKVTEKGKYVELRCDPISGHTALYWYRQSLGQGPEFLIYFQGTGAADDSGLPNDRFFAVRPEGSVSTLKIQRTERGDSAVYLCASSAGQGNSPLHFGNGTRLTVT.

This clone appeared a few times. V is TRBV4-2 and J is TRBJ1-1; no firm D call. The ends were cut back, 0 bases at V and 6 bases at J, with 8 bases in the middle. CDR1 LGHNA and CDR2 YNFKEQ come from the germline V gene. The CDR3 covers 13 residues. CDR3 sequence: CASSQDQVAEAFF. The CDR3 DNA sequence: TGTGCCAGCAGCCAAGATCAGGTAGCTGAAGCTTTCTTT.

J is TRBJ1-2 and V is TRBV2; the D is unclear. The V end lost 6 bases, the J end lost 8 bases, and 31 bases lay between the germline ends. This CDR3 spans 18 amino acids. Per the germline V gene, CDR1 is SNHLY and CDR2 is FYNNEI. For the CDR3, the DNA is TGTGCCAGCAGCCTGTTAAAGGTGGGCCAAGATCTCCGGAGGGGCTACACCTTC. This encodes CASSLLKVGQDLRRGYTF.

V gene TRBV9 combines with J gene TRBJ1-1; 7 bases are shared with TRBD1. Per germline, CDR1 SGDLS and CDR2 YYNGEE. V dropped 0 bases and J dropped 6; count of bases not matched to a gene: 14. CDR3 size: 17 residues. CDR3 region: CASSVEGGAGVRSEAFF. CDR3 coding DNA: TGTGCCAGCAGCGTAGAAGGGGGCGCAGGAGTTAGGTCTGAAGCTTTCTTT.